Each of the 21 T cell receptor beta chains below was sequenced from the same sample in a study of shared clonotypes between healthy human individuals. The assay was immunoSEQ multiplex PCR, and TCRdb's table has in-frame clones only and misses some. The table lists about 2.3 million clones, roughly 93% of them singletons, with 0.39% in the top ten. The source material was naive CD4+ T cells from PBMCs. Subset specified: CD45RA+ positively selected. These TCRs come from a man younger than 30 in good health. Some clones in this sample may be carry-over from other donors' samples.

This chain links TRBV6-1 with TRBJ2-1; 13 bases are shared with TRBD2. Germline V gene lookup returns CDR1 MNHNS and CDR2 SASEGT. The V segment lost 7 bases and the J segment 9 bases; nucleotides outside the gene matches: 9. This CDR3 region has 15 residues. In DNA form, the CDR3 reads TGTGCCAGCACCGCGGGACTAGCGGGAAAGAGTGAGCAGTTCTTC. This encodes CASTAGLAGKSEQFF.

The genes are TRBV12-5 and TRBJ2-2; D is possibly TRBD1 (5 bases). Trimming removed 6 bases from V and 1 base from J, with 21 bases in between. Germline V gene data show CDR1 as LGHNT and CDR2 as FRNRAP. The CDR3 consists of 18 residues. The CDR3 sequence: CASGHILPGWGNTGELFF. The CDR3 DNA sequence: TGTGCTAGTGGACACATACTCCCAGGGTGGGGGAACACCGGGGAGCTGTTTTTT.

The chain couples TRBV7-2 to TRBJ2-5, with 9 bases that match TRBD1. The CDR3 totals 17 residues. Germline lookup yields CDR1 SGHTA and CDR2 FQGNSA. The V gene end was trimmed by 5 bases and the J gene end by 1 base; junction bases not matched to a gene: 11. The CDR3 nucleotides are TGTGCCAGCAGCCCCCGAGGGACAGGGCCCCTCCAAGAGACCCAGTACTTC. Protein product: CASSPRGTGPLQETQYF.

The chain links TRBV2 to TRBJ1-1, with D perhaps TRBD1 (5 bases). The CDR3 is made up of 13 amino acids. Trimming stripped 8 bases from V and 4 bases from J, with 14 bases between. CDR1 and CDR2 from the germline V gene are SNHLY and FYNNEI. Here the CDR3 DNA reads TGTGCCAGCGGTGGGGGAAAAGCCACTGAAGCTTTCTTT. It translates to CASGGGKATEAFF.

This chain connects TRBV2 to TRBJ2-6; 8 bases agree with TRBD2. V lost 5 bases, J lost 7 bases, and 7 bases stayed unmatched. This CDR3 spans 15 amino acids. The V gene's germline CDR1 is SNHLY and CDR2 FYNNEI. The CDR3 is CASSRGLAHANVLTF. Written as DNA, the CDR3 is TGTGCCAGCAGTCGAGGACTAGCACACGCCAACGTCCTGACTTTC. The entire variable domain, with the rest obtained from reference TRBV2 and TRBJ2-6, is as follows: EPEVTQTPSHQVTQMGQEVILRCVPISNHLYFYWYRQILGQKVEFLVSFYNNEISEKSEIFDDQFSVERPDGSNFTLKIRSTKLEDSAMYFCASSRGLAHANVLTFGAGSRLTVL.

Comment on this clone: One end of the junction does not line up with germline, which may come from a read error. The chain has TRBV2 and TRBJ2-7; D perhaps matches TRBD1 (5 bases). The CDR3 runs 13 residues. The germline V gene encodes CDR1 SNHLY and CDR2 FYNNEI. The CDR3, as DNA: TGTGCCAGCATGAGGCAGGGTAGGGGCGAGCAGTGCTTC. Its translation is CASMRQGRGEQCF.

The J gene is TRBJ2-2, the V gene TRBV7-2; D uncertain. In germline, CDR1 is SGHTA, CDR2 FQGNSA. With 7 bases removed from V and 0 bases from J, the gap between germline ends came to 9 bases. This CDR3 is built from 14 residues. The CDR3 DNA reads as TGTGCCAGCACCATAGAAGCGAACACCGGGGAGCTGTTTTTT. Protein sequence: CASTIEANTGELFF.

The chain combines TRBV29-1 with TRBJ1-2; TRBD1 matches at 7 bases. CDR1 is SQVTM and CDR2 is ANQGSEA in the germline V gene. The CDR3 extends over 11 amino acids. J lost 5 bases, V lost 7 bases, and 4 bases had no gene match. For the CDR3, the DNA is TGCAGCGGTGGGACAGAGTATGGCTACACCTTC. Translated: CSGGTEYGYTF.

With respect to this clone: Within the sample, other DNA sequences also encode this same CDR3. This chain links TRBV5-1 with TRBJ2-7; 9 positions match TRBD1. There are 14 residues in the CDR3. CDR1 and CDR2 from the germline V gene are SGHRS and YFSETQ. Germline trimming cut 0 bases from V and 4 bases from J; bases unmatched to any gene: 2. CDR3 in amino acids: CASSLGDRGYEQYF. The CDR3 nucleotides are TGCGCCAGCAGCTTGGGCGACAGGGGGTACGAGCAGTACTTC.

The genes are TRBV7-3 and TRBJ1-6, with a weak D call TRBD1 (6 bases). The CDR3 totals 14 residues. Trimming took off 4 bases at V and 9 bases at J, with 13 bases between the two ends. CDR1 and CDR2 from the germline V gene are SGHTA and FQGTGA. CDR3 bases: TGTGCCAGCAGCTCACAGGGTGGCGGTTCACCCCTCCACTTT. Encoded protein: CASSSQGGGSPLHF.

The CDR3 protein is CAWRDRGQGLNYGYTF. Written as DNA, the CDR3 is TGTGCCTGGAGAGACAGGGGGCAAGGTTTAAACTATGGCTACACCTTC. This chain uses TRBV30 with TRBJ1-2, with 10 bases identical to TRBD1. J gave up 2 bases and V 3 bases, and 9 bases lay outside the gene matches. This CDR3 contains 16 residues. CDR1 is GTSNPN and CDR2 is SVGIG in the germline V gene (reference sequence). Together with reference TRBV30 and TRBJ1-2, the CDR3 gives the full variable domain: SQTIHQWPATLVQPVGSPLSLECTVEGTSNPNLYWYRQAAGRGLQLLFYSVGIGQISSEVPQNLSASRPQDRQFILSSKKLLLSDSGFYLCAWRDRGQGLNYGYTFGSGTRLTVV.

J is TRBJ1-2 and V is TRBV29-1; 7 nucleotides match TRBD1. CDR1 and CDR2 from the germline V gene are SQVTM and ANQGSEA. V dropped 4 bases and J dropped 6; count of bases not matched to a gene: 5. This CDR3 is 12 amino acids long. CDR3 coding DNA: TGCAGCGTTGGACAGGGTGAGAATGGCTACACCTTC. This sequence encodes CSVGQGENGYTF.

This rearrangement joins TRBV6-1 to TRBJ2-2; D is unclear. The CDR3 sequence is 14 residues long. With 0 bases removed from V and 4 bases from J, the gap between germline ends came to 6 bases. Germline lookup yields CDR1 MNHNS and CDR2 SASEGT. The CDR3 protein is CASSEAKSTGELFF. In nucleotides, the CDR3 is TGTGCCAGCAGTGAAGCTAAAAGCACCGGGGAGCTGTTTTTT.

The chain is built from TRBV6-7 and TRBJ2-3; D possibly corresponds to TRBD2 (6 bases). TRBV6-7 is reported as an ORF; its role is uncertain. V was clipped by 5 bases and J by 1 base, with 22 bases between them. The CDR3 is 18 residues long. CDR3 coding DNA: TGTGCCAGCAGTCAATTTTGCGGACGGGAGACTTGCACAGATACGCAGTATTTT. Translating gives CASSQFCGRETCTDTQYF.

The CDR3 here is CASSSPNKAGEQFF. The CDR3, as DNA: TGTGCCAGCAGCTCCCCTAACAAGGCCGGTGAGCAGTTCTTC. The chain joins TRBV7-6 to TRBJ2-1; no definite D call. The germline V gene has CDR1 SGHVS and CDR2 FNYEAQ. Trimming took off 4 bases at V and 9 bases at J, with 16 bases between the two ends. The CDR3 extends over 14 amino acids.

With respect to this clone: In the same sample, other DNA sequences code for this CDR3. The rearrangement links TRBV29-1 to TRBJ2-5, with TRBD1 matching over 7 bases. Trimming took 7 bases from V and 2 from J; bases not matched to a gene: 4. CDR1 and CDR2 from the germline V gene are SQVTM and ANQGSEA. This CDR3 has 12 amino acids. The CDR3, as DNA: TGCAGCGCCCGGACAGGTCAAGAGACCCAGTACTTC. Its translation is CSARTGQETQYF.

This chain joins TRBV28 and TRBJ2-7; D might be TRBD2 (6 bases). Germline CDR1 is MDHEN and CDR2 is SYDVKM. There are 15 residues in the CDR3. V was pared by 5 bases and J by 2 bases, with 16 bases between. CDR3 region: CASSGTGLTPYEQYF. The CDR3 nucleotides read TGTGCCAGCAGTGGTACGGGACTGACTCCCTACGAGCAGTACTTC.

The chain recombines TRBV5-4 with TRBJ1-3; 10 bases agree with TRBD1. The junction had 3 bases not matched to a gene; V was cut back by 4 bases and J by 2 bases. Germline CDR1 and CDR2: SGHNT and YYREEE (reference sequence). CDR3 length equals 15 residues. Here the CDR3 DNA reads TGTGCCAGCAGCAGGGACAGGGGACCTGGAAACACCATATATTTT. It specifies CASSRDRGPGNTIYF.

V usage is TRBV4-1 and J usage is TRBJ2-1; 7 positions match TRBD2. CDR3 length equals 16 residues. V lost 3 bases and J lost 0; bases outside the gene matches: 5. The germline gives CDR1 MGHRA, CDR2 YSYEKL. The CDR3 reads CASSHAGASSYNEQFF. CDR3 sequence (DNA): TGCGCCAGCAGCCACGCGGGAGCCAGCTCCTACAATGAGCAGTTCTTC.

The chain is built from TRBV5-4 and TRBJ2-3; D is unclear. There are 16 residues in the CDR3. Trimming stripped 4 bases from V and 4 bases from J, with 19 bases between. The germline gives CDR1 SGHNT, CDR2 YYREEE (reference sequence). Here the CDR3 reads CASSPNPDGSPDTQYF. CDR3 in DNA: TGTGCCAGCAGCCCGAACCCGGACGGATCCCCAGATACGCAGTATTTT.

V and J are TRBV4-2 and TRBJ2-3, with unresolved D. The germline CDR1 and CDR2 sequences are LGHNA and YNFKEQ. Trimming shortened V by 0 bases and J by 2 bases, and 6 bases separated the two germline ends. This CDR3 has 14 residues. The DNA of the CDR3 is TGTGCCAGCAGCCAAGACCCATTCACAGATACGCAGTATTTT. The encoded protein is CASSQDPFTDTQYF.